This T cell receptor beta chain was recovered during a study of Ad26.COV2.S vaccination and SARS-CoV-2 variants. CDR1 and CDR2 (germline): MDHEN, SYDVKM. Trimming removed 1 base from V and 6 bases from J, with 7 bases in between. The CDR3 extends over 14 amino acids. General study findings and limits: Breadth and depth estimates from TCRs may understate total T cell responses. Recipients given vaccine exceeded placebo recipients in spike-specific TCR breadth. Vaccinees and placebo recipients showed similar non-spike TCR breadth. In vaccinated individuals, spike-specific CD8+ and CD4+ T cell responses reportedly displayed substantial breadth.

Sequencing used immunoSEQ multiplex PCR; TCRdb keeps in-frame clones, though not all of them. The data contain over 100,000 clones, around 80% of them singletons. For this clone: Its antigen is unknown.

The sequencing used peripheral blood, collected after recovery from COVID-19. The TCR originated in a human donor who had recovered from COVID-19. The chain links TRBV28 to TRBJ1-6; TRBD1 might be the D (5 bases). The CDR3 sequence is CASSLFRGNSPLHF. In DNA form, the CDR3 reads TGTGCCAGCAGTTTATTTAGGGGTAATTCACCCCTCCACTTT.